The present TCR beta chain was sequenced within a study of T cells after posttransplantation cyclophosphamide. About this clone: Its target is unknown.

The ends lost 3 bases at V and 10 bases at J; junction bases unmatched: 9. The germline V gene has CDR1 LNHDA and CDR2 SQIVND (reference sequence). The CDR3 has 14 amino acids. Whole-study results and caveats: Blood and skin or GI T cell repertoires showed limited TRB overlap.

Here immunoSEQ multiplex PCR was the method, and the copy in TCRdb shows in-frame clones only, minus some. The repertoire consists of approximately 52,000 clones, with approximately 86% occurring once and the leading ten covering over 2.5%. The specimen sequenced was PBMCs. The TCR originated in a man younger than 40 with a blood cancer, CMV-positive, and with a related stem cell donor. The J gene is TRBJ2-4, the V gene TRBV19, with 7 bases identical to TRBD1. The CDR3 nucleotides are TGTGCCAGTAGTATTACCGGGACAGCGACGATTCAGTACTTC. Amino acids: CASSITGTATIQYF.